The entry that follows covers one T cell receptor (beta chain) sequence. Germline trimming cut 2 bases from V and 6 bases from J; bases unmatched to any gene: 5. Per germline, CDR1 SNHLY and CDR2 FYNNEI. The CDR3 totals 16 residues. The record originates from a study of blood T cell repertoires in COVID-19. Study overall: Samples came from the United States, Italy and Spain, spanning acute and convalescent COVID-19.

Assay used: immunoSEQ multiplex PCR; TCRdb lists only in-frame clones, some missing. The sample records approximately 26,000 clones, approximately 88% being singletons. Sample: peripheral blood. The receptor was derived from a man between 65 and 79 years old with active COVID-19. The rearrangement joins TRBV2 to TRBJ1-4; 11 bases map to TRBD1. The CDR3 nucleotides read TGTGCCAGCAGTGAATGGACAGGGGGCAGGGATGAAAAACTGTTTTTT. Protein product: CASSEWTGGRDEKLFF.